The rows below give T cell receptor beta chains drawn from one sample of a study of T cell responses to AZD1222 COVID-19 vaccine. The method was immunoSEQ multiplex PCR; TCRdb's version includes in-frame clones alone and lacks a portion of them. Of roughly 140,000 clones listed, about 88% are singletons. Sequencing was performed on peripheral blood, taken 28 days after the second AZD1222 dose. These receptors originate from an adult who received the AZD1222 COVID-19 vaccine. Both conserved end residues are part of each CDR3.

V: TRBV12-3/TRBV12-4
J: TRBJ1-2
length: 12
CDR3: CASSFGLYGYTF

V: TRBV30
J: TRBJ2-1
length: 19
CDR3: CAWRLAVTSGGTRQNEQFF

V: TRBV6-5
J: TRBJ2-7
length: 13
CDR3: CASSPRTGNEQYF

V: TRBV5-1
J: TRBJ1-4
length: 14
CDR3: CASTSSGGNEKLFF

V: TRBV6-5
J: TRBJ2-3
length: 14
CDR3: CASISGAGTDTQYF

V: TRBV5-1
J: TRBJ1-2
length: 14
CDR3: CASSPSPENYGYTF

V: TRBV18
J: TRBJ2-1
length: 12
CDR3: CASSRGLAGWFF

V: TRBV25-1
J: TRBJ1-3
length: 14
CDR3: CASSAQSAGGTIYF

V: TRBV2
J: TRBJ2-3
length: 17
CDR3: CASSLAGTSGGGDTQYF

V: TRBV2
J: TRBJ2-7
length: 12
CDR3: CASRVIRYEQYF

V: TRBV7-6
J: TRBJ2-7
length: 17
CDR3: CASSLGQYTGIKYEQYF

V: TRBV7-2
J: TRBJ2-3
length: 14
CDR3: CASTAGQGSDTQYF

V: TRBV27
J: TRBJ1-5
length: 16
CDR3: CASSLSGTALSQPQHF

V: TRBV2
J: TRBJ1-6
length: 11
CDR3: CASTGQTTLHF

V: TRBV5-1
J: TRBJ1-1
length: 14
CDR3: CASSFGEQGSEAFF

V: TRBV7-8
J: TRBJ2-2
length: 16
CDR3: CASSLNSGANTGELFF

V: TRBV7-2
J: TRBJ2-5
length: 16
CDR3: CASSFTSGGAGETQYF

V: TRBV9
J: TRBJ1-4
length: 15
CDR3: CASSAQGGHYEKLFF

V: TRBV4-1
J: TRBJ1-1
length: 15
CDR3: CASSQDPGGDTEAFF

V: TRBV10-3
J: TRBJ1-5
length: 14
CDR3: CAISEGDGDQPQHF

V: TRBV5-4
J: TRBJ2-7
length: 16
CDR3: CASSGGGTGRPYEQYF

V: TRBV5-1
J: TRBJ1-5
length: 15
CDR3: CASSLESGSNQPQHF

V: TRBV28
J: TRBJ2-7
length: 12
CDR3: CASKGQLYEQYF

V: TRBV12-3/TRBV12-4
J: TRBJ2-7
length: 12
CDR3: CASGPRGPEQYF

V: TRBV5-4
J: TRBJ1-6
length: 16
CDR3: CASSTDRGSYNSPLHF

V: TRBV7-3
J: TRBJ1-1
length: 13
CDR3: CASSLRQYTEAFF

V: TRBV5-1
J: TRBJ1-3
length: 13
CDR3: CASSTGSGDTIYF

V: TRBV6-5
J: TRBJ1-1
length: 14
CDR3: CASRPTGGHTEAFF

V: TRBV21-1
J: TRBJ1-5
length: 17
CDR3: CASSSGTGGWSNQPQHF

V: TRBV6-2/TRBV6-3
J: TRBJ1-1
length: 15
CDR3: CASSYTLGQNTEAFF

V: TRBV27
J: TRBJ2-3
length: 14
CDR3: CASSFGFGTDTQYF

V: TRBV2
J: TRBJ1-1
length: 12
CDR3: CASIPRNTEAFF

V: TRBV18
J: TRBJ1-1
length: 15
CDR3: CASSRQTGSGTEAFF

V: TRBV7-2
J: TRBJ2-1
length: 15
CDR3: CASSLVAGSDNEQFF

V: TRBV6-5
J: TRBJ2-7
length: 12
CDR3: CASTRQGGEQYF

V: TRBV4-3
J: TRBJ2-7
length: 13
CDR3: CASSQAEGDEQYF

V: TRBV11-2
J: TRBJ1-1
length: 12
CDR3: CASSLDSTEAFF

V: TRBV7-9
J: TRBJ1-4
length: 13
CDR3: CASSLVDFEKLFF

V: TRBV2
J: TRBJ1-3
length: 11
CDR3: CASMEGSTIYF

V: TRBV27
J: TRBJ2-3
length: 15
CDR3: CASRTRPYPGDTQYF

V: TRBV7-3
J: TRBJ2-2
length: 12
CDR3: CASSTYTGELFF

V: TRBV3-1/TRBV3-2
J: TRBJ1-1
length: 15
CDR3: CASSPRGRLNTEAFF

V: TRBV14
J: TRBJ1-5
length: 13
CDR3: CASSQDGIQPQHF

V: TRBV11-2
J: TRBJ1-4
length: 14
CDR3: CASSLGQGGEKLFF

V: TRBV28
J: TRBJ2-5
length: 15
CDR3: CASTRPGTGEETQYF